The entry below describes one T cell receptor (beta chain). Germline values: CDR1 LGHNA, CDR2 YSLEER. J was trimmed by 0 bases and V by 2 bases; bases with no gene match: 3. This CDR3 spans 15 amino acids. This specimen comes from a study of blood T cell repertoires in COVID-19. Study overall: Donors in the United States, Italy and Spain gave samples during acute or convalescent COVID-19. In each case, the material was cDNA or gDNA derived from T cells, B-cell-depleted T cells, or PBMCs.

Sequencing was performed with immunoSEQ multiplex PCR; in TCRdb, only in-frame clones are kept and a portion is missing. Of a few thousand clones listed, around 93% were seen once; the top ten hold approximately 6.5%. V and J are TRBV4-3 and TRBJ2-5; 7 bases fit TRBD1. Sequenced sample: peripheral blood. This receptor was taken from a man aged 50 to 59 with active COVID-19. The CDR3 DNA sequence: TGCGCCAGCAGCCAAATGGGGACAGACCAAGAGACCCAGTACTTC. Encoded protein: CASSQMGTDQETQYF.